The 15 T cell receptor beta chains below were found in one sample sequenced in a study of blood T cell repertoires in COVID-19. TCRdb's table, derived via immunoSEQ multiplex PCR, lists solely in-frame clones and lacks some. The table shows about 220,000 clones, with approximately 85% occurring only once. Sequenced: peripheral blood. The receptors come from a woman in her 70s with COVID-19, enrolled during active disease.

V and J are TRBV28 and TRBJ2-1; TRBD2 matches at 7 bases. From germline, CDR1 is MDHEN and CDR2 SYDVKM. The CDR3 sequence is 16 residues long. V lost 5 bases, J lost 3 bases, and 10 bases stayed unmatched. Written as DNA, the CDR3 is TGTGCCAGCAGTGGCGGCGGACTAGAGGGCTACAATGAGCAGTTCTTC. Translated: CASSGGGLEGYNEQFF.

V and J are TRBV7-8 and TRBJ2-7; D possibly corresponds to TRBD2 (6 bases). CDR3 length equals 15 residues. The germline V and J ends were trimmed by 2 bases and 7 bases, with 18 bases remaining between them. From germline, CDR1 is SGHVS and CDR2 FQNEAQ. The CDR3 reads CASSLIMGPREEQYF. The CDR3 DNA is TGTGCCAGCAGCTTAATAATGGGGCCTCGGGAGGAGCAGTACTTC.

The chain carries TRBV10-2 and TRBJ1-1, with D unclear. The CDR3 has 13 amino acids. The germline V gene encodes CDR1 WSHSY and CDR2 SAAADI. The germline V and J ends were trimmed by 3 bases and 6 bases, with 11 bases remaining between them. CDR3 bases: TGCGCCAGCAGTGATTATGCAGAACCTGAAGCTTTCTTT. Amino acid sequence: CASSDYAEPEAFF.

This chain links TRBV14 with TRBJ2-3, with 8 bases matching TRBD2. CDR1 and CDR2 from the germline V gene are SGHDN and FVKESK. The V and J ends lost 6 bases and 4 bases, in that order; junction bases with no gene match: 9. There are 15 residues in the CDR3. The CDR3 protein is CASSRNGGAPDTQYF. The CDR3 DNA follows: TGTGCCAGCAGTCGAAACGGGGGGGCCCCAGATACGCAGTATTTT.

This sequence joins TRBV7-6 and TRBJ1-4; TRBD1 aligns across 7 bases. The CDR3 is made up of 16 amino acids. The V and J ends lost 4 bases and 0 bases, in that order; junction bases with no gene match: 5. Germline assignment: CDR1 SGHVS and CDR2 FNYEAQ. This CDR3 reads CASSSRQGPTNEKLFF. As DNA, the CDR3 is TGTGCCAGCAGCTCAAGACAGGGACCAACTAATGAAAAACTGTTTTTT.

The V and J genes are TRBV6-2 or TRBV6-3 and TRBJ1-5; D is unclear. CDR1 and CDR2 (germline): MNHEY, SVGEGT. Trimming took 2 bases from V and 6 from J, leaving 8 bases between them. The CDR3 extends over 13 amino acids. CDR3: CASSYERVQPQHF. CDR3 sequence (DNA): TGTGCCAGCAGTTACGAGCGGGTTCAGCCCCAGCATTTT.

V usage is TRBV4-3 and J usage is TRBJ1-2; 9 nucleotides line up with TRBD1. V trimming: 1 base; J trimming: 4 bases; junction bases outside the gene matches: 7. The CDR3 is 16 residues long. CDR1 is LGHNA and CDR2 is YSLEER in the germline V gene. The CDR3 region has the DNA TGCGCCAGCAGCCAAGGGTCGGGACAGGGAATCTATGGCTACACCTTC. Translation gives CASSQGSGQGIYGYTF.

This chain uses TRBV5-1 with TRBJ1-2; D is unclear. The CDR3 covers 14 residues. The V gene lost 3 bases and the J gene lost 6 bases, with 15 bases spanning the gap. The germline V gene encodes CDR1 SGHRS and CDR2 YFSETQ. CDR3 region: CASSSPPFIDGYTF. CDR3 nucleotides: TGCGCCAGCAGCTCCCCCCCGTTTATCGATGGCTACACCTTC. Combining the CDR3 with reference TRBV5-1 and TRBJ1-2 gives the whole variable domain KAGVTQTPRYLIKTRGQQVTLSCSPISGHRSVSWYQQTPGQGLQFLFEYFSETQRNKGNFPGRFSGRQFSNSRSEMNVSTLELGDSALYLCASSSPPFIDGYTFGSGTRLTVV.

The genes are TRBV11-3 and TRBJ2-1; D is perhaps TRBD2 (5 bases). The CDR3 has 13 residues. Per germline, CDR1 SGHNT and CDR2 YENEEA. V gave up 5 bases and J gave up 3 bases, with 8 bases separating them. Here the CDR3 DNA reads TGTGCCAGCAGCCGGGGTGGCTACAATGAGCAGTTCTTC. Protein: CASSRGGYNEQFF.

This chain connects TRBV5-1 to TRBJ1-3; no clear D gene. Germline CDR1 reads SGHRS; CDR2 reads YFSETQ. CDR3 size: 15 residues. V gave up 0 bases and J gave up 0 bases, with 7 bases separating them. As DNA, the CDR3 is TGCGCCAGCAGCTTGGAGAGCCTCTCTGGAAACACCATATATTTT. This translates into CASSLESLSGNTIYF.

CDR3 loop: CASSSGTVSQETQYF. In DNA form, the CDR3 reads TGCGCCAGCAGCTCCGGGACAGTGAGTCAAGAGACCCAGTACTTC. The V gene is TRBV5-1, the J gene TRBJ2-5; the match to TRBD1 covers 7 bases. This CDR3 comprises 15 residues. The V and J ends lost 3 bases and 2 bases, in that order; junction bases with no gene match: 7. Germline V gene sequence: CDR1 SGHRS, CDR2 YFSETQ.

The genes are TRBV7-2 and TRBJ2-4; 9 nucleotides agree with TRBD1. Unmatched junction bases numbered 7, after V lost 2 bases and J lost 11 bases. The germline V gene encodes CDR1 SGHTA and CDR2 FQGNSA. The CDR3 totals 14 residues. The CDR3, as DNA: TGTGCCAGCAGCTTAACAGGGGGCGCGTCCTTTCAGTACTTC. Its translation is CASSLTGGASFQYF. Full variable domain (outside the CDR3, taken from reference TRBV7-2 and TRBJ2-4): GAGVSQSPSNKVTEKGKDVELRCDPISGHTALYWYRQSLGQGLEFLIYFQGNSAPDKSGLPSDRFSAERTGGSVSTLTIQRTQQEDSAVYLCASSLTGGASFQYFGAGTRLSVL.

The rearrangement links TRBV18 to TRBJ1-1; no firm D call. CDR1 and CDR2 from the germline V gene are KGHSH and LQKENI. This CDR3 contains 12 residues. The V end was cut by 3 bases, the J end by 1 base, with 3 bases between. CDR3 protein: CASSPANTEAFF. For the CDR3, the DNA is TGTGCCAGCTCACCGGCGAACACTGAAGCTTTCTTT.

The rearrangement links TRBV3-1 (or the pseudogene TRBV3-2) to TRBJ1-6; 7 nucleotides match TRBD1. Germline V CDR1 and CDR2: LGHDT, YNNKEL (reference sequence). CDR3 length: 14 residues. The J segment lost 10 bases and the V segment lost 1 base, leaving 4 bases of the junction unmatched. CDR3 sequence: CASSQVDRESPLHF. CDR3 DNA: TGTGCCAGCAGCCAAGTAGACAGGGAATCACCCCTCCACTTT.

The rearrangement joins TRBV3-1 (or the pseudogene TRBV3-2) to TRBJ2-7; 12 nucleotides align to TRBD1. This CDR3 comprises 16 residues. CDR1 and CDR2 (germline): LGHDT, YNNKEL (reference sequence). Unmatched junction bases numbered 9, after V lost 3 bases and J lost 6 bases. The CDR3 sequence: CASSHLPGQGAVEQYF. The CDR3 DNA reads TGTGCCAGCAGCCATCTCCCGGGACAGGGGGCTGTCGAGCAGTACTTC.